Presented here are 3 T cell receptor beta chains from one specimen sequenced in a study of OX40 agonist ivuxolimab in advanced cancers. The repertoire was sequenced with immunoSEQ multiplex PCR; TCRdb's copy has only in-frame clones and lacks some. The sample shows tens of thousands of clones, 65% to 90% of them seen only once. Material: CD4+ or CD8+ T cells sorted from blood, obtained in a trial of the OX40 agonist ivuxolimab. These receptor sequences come from an adult with an advanced solid tumor such as melanoma, head and neck, liver or kidney cancer.

The CDR3 DNA reads TGTGCCACCAGCCTCGAACACACTGAAGCTTTCTTT. It translates to CATSLEHTEAFF. The chain combines TRBV15 with TRBJ1-1; D gene unclear. Trimming removed 5 bases at V and 3 bases at J, with 7 bases between. The CDR3 covers 12 residues. Germline CDR1 is LNHNV and CDR2 is YYDKDF (reference sequence).

The rearrangement uses TRBV2 and TRBJ1-5; D may be TRBD1 (5 bases). CDR3 length: 14 residues. The V gene lost 9 bases and the J gene lost 3 bases, with 15 bases spanning the gap. The V gene's germline CDR1 is SNHLY and CDR2 FYNNEI. CDR3 region: CARRPRTHNQPQHF. The CDR3 DNA reads TGTGCCAGAAGACCGAGGACACACAATCAGCCCCAGCATTTT.

The chain joins TRBV7-8 to TRBJ2-5; TRBD1 agrees at 8 bases. Trimming removed 3 bases from V and 2 bases from J; junction bases left unmatched: 5. This CDR3 is 15 amino acids long. The germline V gene has CDR1 SGHVS and CDR2 FQNEAQ. The CDR3 here is CASSFDRGRQETQYF. The CDR3 bases are TGTGCCAGCAGCTTCGACAGGGGCAGGCAAGAGACCCAGTACTTC. The whole variable domain, remainder taken from reference TRBV7-8 and TRBJ2-5, is GAGVSQSPRYKVAKRGQDVALRCDPISGHVSLFWYQQALGQGPEFLTYFQNEAQLDKSGLPSDRFFAERPEGSVSTLKIQRTQQEDSAVYLCASSFDRGRQETQYFGPGTRLLVL.